A selection of T cell receptor beta chains follows, all from one sample in a study of T cell repertoires in cytomegalovirus infection. A single record per CDR3 protein comes from TCRdb applying MiXCR to the reads. The table shows a few hundred thousand distinct CDR3 sequences, with roughly 15% occurring only once. Sequencing was performed on PBMCs. Receptors originate from a human donor in good health (CMV status not recorded). Some clones in this sample may be carry-over from other donors' samples. CDR3s leave out the opening cysteine and the closing phenylalanine or tryptophan. The order of the fields is D gene, V gene, J gene, CDR3 protein. D genes are given only for firm matches.

d_call: TRBD2
v_call: TRBV7-2
j_call: TRBJ2-3
cdr3_aa: ASSLELAGGSPTQY

d_call: -
v_call: TRBV5-4
j_call: TRBJ1-2
cdr3_aa: ASNNPNAYGYT

d_call: TRBD2
v_call: TRBV5-6
j_call: TRBJ2-3
cdr3_aa: ASSTGRLSGSFGDTQY

d_call: -
v_call: TRBV19
j_call: TRBJ2-1
cdr3_aa: ASSIPHADSPSYNEQF

d_call: -
v_call: TRBV24-1
j_call: TRBJ1-1
cdr3_aa: ATSDLRGYEAF

d_call: -
v_call: TRBV7-2
j_call: TRBJ1-1
cdr3_aa: ASSLARTKNTEAF

d_call: -
v_call: TRBV10-2
j_call: TRBJ2-7
cdr3_aa: ASSAARTRFNEQY

d_call: -
v_call: TRBV12-3/TRBV12-4
j_call: TRBJ2-1
cdr3_aa: ASSLARTVEQF

d_call: -
v_call: TRBV6-6
j_call: TRBJ2-1
cdr3_aa: ASSYSMEASRGNEQF

d_call: TRBD1
v_call: TRBV7-3
j_call: TRBJ2-2
cdr3_aa: ASSQIRDRGDTGELF

d_call: -
v_call: TRBV7-9
j_call: TRBJ1-2
cdr3_aa: ASSLMRTNYGYT

d_call: -
v_call: TRBV9
j_call: TRBJ1-2
cdr3_aa: ASSGQTGNYGYT

d_call: -
v_call: TRBV7-2
j_call: TRBJ1-2
cdr3_aa: ASSLRVNYGYT

d_call: TRBD2
v_call: TRBV4-2
j_call: TRBJ2-1
cdr3_aa: ASSLSSGGAWGEQF

d_call: -
v_call: TRBV19
j_call: TRBJ1-1
cdr3_aa: ASSAEGGRKTEAF

d_call: TRBD1
v_call: TRBV29-1
j_call: TRBJ2-3
cdr3_aa: SVEARDSPTDTQY

d_call: -
v_call: TRBV27
j_call: TRBJ2-7
cdr3_aa: ASSLVTGNVQY

d_call: -
v_call: TRBV7-2
j_call: TRBJ2-5
cdr3_aa: ASSQIRTLGQETQY

d_call: -
v_call: TRBV7-2
j_call: TRBJ2-2
cdr3_aa: ASSLVMGTGELF

d_call: -
v_call: TRBV7-2
j_call: TRBJ1-5
cdr3_aa: ASSLDPRQFNSNQPQH

d_call: TRBD1
v_call: TRBV12-3/TRBV12-4
j_call: TRBJ2-5
cdr3_aa: ASSETTGPQETQY

d_call: -
v_call: TRBV10-3
j_call: TRBJ1-1
cdr3_aa: AISLLLNTEAF

d_call: TRBD1
v_call: TRBV4-3
j_call: TRBJ2-2
cdr3_aa: ASSPGGYNTGELF

d_call: TRBD2
v_call: TRBV7-2
j_call: TRBJ2-3
cdr3_aa: ASSPVAGATTDTQY

d_call: -
v_call: TRBV11-2
j_call: TRBJ1-2
cdr3_aa: ASSLISGGLGYT

d_call: TRBD2
v_call: TRBV27
j_call: TRBJ2-7
cdr3_aa: ASSSVLAGVDEQY

d_call: -
v_call: TRBV6-2/TRBV6-3
j_call: TRBJ1-2
cdr3_aa: ASSRRTGGGYT

d_call: -
v_call: TRBV5-4
j_call: TRBJ2-1
cdr3_aa: ASSLGARSSYNEQF

d_call: -
v_call: TRBV7-2
j_call: TRBJ2-5
cdr3_aa: ASSLPQGSLGQETQY

d_call: TRBD2
v_call: TRBV20-1
j_call: TRBJ2-3
cdr3_aa: SLGGDQDTQY

d_call: TRBD2
v_call: TRBV6-4
j_call: TRBJ2-1
cdr3_aa: ASSDQGLAHEQF

d_call: -
v_call: TRBV7-9
j_call: TRBJ2-3
cdr3_aa: ASGGITQY

d_call: TRBD2
v_call: TRBV7-2
j_call: TRBJ2-5
cdr3_aa: ASSSPTGGRPQETQY

d_call: -
v_call: TRBV7-2
j_call: TRBJ1-4
cdr3_aa: ASSREGRGNEKLF

d_call: -
v_call: TRBV7-9
j_call: TRBJ2-1
cdr3_aa: ASSPTTYSFDEQF

d_call: -
v_call: TRBV28
j_call: TRBJ2-7
cdr3_aa: ASSSYRDFPPSSRLGY

d_call: -
v_call: TRBV28
j_call: TRBJ1-1
cdr3_aa: ASRMTSLNTEAF

d_call: -
v_call: TRBV12-3/TRBV12-4
j_call: TRBJ2-2
cdr3_aa: ASSHSGHVRTGELF

d_call: -
v_call: TRBV11-2
j_call: TRBJ1-2
cdr3_aa: ASSLLGGWNYGYT

d_call: TRBD2
v_call: TRBV7-9
j_call: TRBJ2-1
cdr3_aa: ASSLRLAGVYNEQF

d_call: TRBD1
v_call: TRBV10-3
j_call: TRBJ1-2
cdr3_aa: ATTTGGPNYGYT

d_call: TRBD2
v_call: TRBV20-1
j_call: TRBJ2-5
cdr3_aa: SARSWGLAKETQY

d_call: -
v_call: TRBV7-2
j_call: TRBJ2-3
cdr3_aa: ASSRRQGGGDTQY

d_call: -
v_call: TRBV5-4
j_call: TRBJ1-1
cdr3_aa: ASSLSWGTEAF

d_call: -
v_call: TRBV20-1
j_call: TRBJ2-3
cdr3_aa: SALAQGLWDTQY

d_call: -
v_call: TRBV10-3
j_call: TRBJ1-2
cdr3_aa: AISEEEVSGYGYT

d_call: -
v_call: TRBV20-1
j_call: TRBJ1-5
cdr3_aa: SAVQGRSNQPQH

d_call: TRBD2
v_call: TRBV28
j_call: TRBJ2-1
cdr3_aa: ASGAGVDFEQF

d_call: -
v_call: TRBV7-3
j_call: TRBJ2-2
cdr3_aa: ASSLNRGSTGELF

d_call: -
v_call: TRBV20-1
j_call: TRBJ1-2
cdr3_aa: SARDSLDHTGGYT

d_call: -
v_call: TRBV12-3/TRBV12-4
j_call: TRBJ2-7
cdr3_aa: ASSLFDSYEQY

d_call: -
v_call: TRBV4-3
j_call: TRBJ2-3
cdr3_aa: ASSQVADSYTDTQY

d_call: -
v_call: TRBV28
j_call: TRBJ2-3
cdr3_aa: ASSLGGDADTQY